This entry lists 26 T cell receptor beta chains sequenced from one sample in a study of T cell responses to AZD1222 COVID-19 vaccine. Sequencing was performed with immunoSEQ multiplex PCR; in TCRdb, only in-frame clones are kept and a portion is missing. The data show 150,000 to 200,000 clones, with around 87% seen just once and 2.5% to 3% held by the top ten. The sequenced sample was peripheral blood, obtained on day 0 of MenACWY control vaccination. These receptors were taken from an adult in good health.

This chain joins TRBV7-9 and TRBJ2-3; TRBD2 agrees at 12 bases. Germline V lookup: CDR1 SEHNR, CDR2 FQNEAQ (reference sequence). The CDR3 is made up of 18 amino acids. Trimming removed 5 bases from V and 0 bases from J; junction bases left unmatched: 9. CDR3 in amino acids: CASSPTSGGLPSTDTQYF. CDR3 DNA sequence: TGTGCCAGCAGCCCTACTAGCGGGGGGCTTCCTAGCACAGATACGCAGTATTTT.

The chain uses TRBV5-1 and TRBJ1-4; D may be TRBD1 (5 bases). The germline V gene encodes CDR1 SGHRS and CDR2 YFSETQ. Trimming took off 4 bases at V and 7 bases at J, with 8 bases between the two ends. The CDR3 has 12 amino acids. CDR3 nucleotides: TGCGCCAGCAGCAGGGGTGGTGAAAAACTGTTTTTT. This gives the protein CASSRGGEKLFF.

The V call is TRBV28, the J call TRBJ2-5; 9 bases agree with TRBD2. J gave up 5 bases and V 5 bases, and 18 bases lay outside the gene matches. This CDR3 has 18 amino acids. The V gene's germline CDR1 is MDHEN and CDR2 SYDVKM. CDR3 coding DNA: TGTGCCAGCAGTCGCAGGGCAGGCGGGAGGGGGATCAGGGAGACCCAGTACTTC. Amino acid sequence: CASSRRAGGRGIRETQYF.

This clone was seen a single time. The rearrangement links TRBV3-1 (or the pseudogene TRBV3-2) to TRBJ2-3; 15 bases agree with TRBD2. Germline values: CDR1 LGHDT, CDR2 YNNKEL (reference sequence). The V segment lost 0 bases and the J segment 0 bases; nucleotides outside the gene matches: 7. CDR3 length: 20 amino acids. The CDR3 coding sequence is TGTGCCAGCAGCCAAGATTATGGACTAGCGGGAGGGCTAAGCACAGATACGCAGTATTTT. Translating gives CASSQDYGLAGGLSTDTQYF.

The V gene is TRBV27, the J gene TRBJ1-2; no clear D gene. The CDR3 loop spans 13 amino acids. Trimming cost V 2 bases and J 4 bases, with 8 bases left between them. Germline values: CDR1 MNHEY, CDR2 SMNVEV (reference sequence). CDR3 DNA sequence: TGTGCCAGCAGTTTAAGAGGGAGCTATGGCTACACCTTC. The encoded protein is CASSLRGSYGYTF.

This sequence joins TRBV28 and TRBJ1-4; D remains ambiguous. CDR3 length: 12 amino acids. The V gene's germline CDR1 is MDHEN and CDR2 SYDVKM. V lost 6 bases and J 4 bases, leaving 6 bases between the germline ends. Written as DNA, the CDR3 is TGTGCCAGCAGCGTCCTTAATGAAAAACTGTTTTTT. Translated, it gives CASSVLNEKLFF.

This chain joins TRBV10-1 and TRBJ1-5; D is unclear. Trimming removed 5 bases from V and 3 bases from J, with 14 bases in between. Germline values: CDR1 WNHNN, CDR2 SYGVQD (reference sequence). The CDR3 is 15 amino acids. The CDR3 sequence is CASSLSDGHNQPQHF. CDR3 DNA: TGCGCCAGCAGTTTGTCGGACGGCCACAATCAGCCCCAGCATTTT.

This sequence joins TRBV4-2 and TRBJ1-2, with D possibly matching TRBD1 (6 bases). Deletions cut 0 bases from V and 1 base from J, with 12 bases between. This CDR3 has 16 residues. Germline assignment: CDR1 LGHNA and CDR2 YNFKEQ. The CDR3 DNA reads TGTGCCAGCAGCCAAGATGTGTCGGACAGTAACTATGGCTACACCTTC. Its translation: CASSQDVSDSNYGYTF.

This rearrangement joins TRBV19 to TRBJ1-2; TRBD1 matches at 10 bases. This CDR3 has 15 amino acids. J gave up 6 bases and V 0 bases, and 4 bases lay outside the gene matches. Germline-derived CDR1 and CDR2 are LNHDA and SQIVND (reference sequence). The CDR3 is CASSIDGDRGHGYTF. CDR3 in DNA: TGTGCCAGTAGTATAGATGGGGACAGGGGCCATGGCTACACCTTC.

The J gene is TRBJ2-1, the V gene TRBV5-8; no definite D call. The V and J ends lost 6 bases and 0 bases respectively, with 13 bases between them. The CDR3 is 15 residues long. Germline V gives CDR1 SGHTS, CDR2 YDEGEE. This chain's CDR3 is CASNTLPSSYNEQFF. As DNA, the CDR3 is TGTGCCAGCAACACGCTACCTAGCTCCTACAATGAGCAGTTCTTC.

The J gene is TRBJ1-4, the V gene TRBV6-5; D gene unclear. Deletions cut 6 bases from V and 8 bases from J, with 16 bases between. The CDR3 has 14 amino acids. Germline CDR1 reads MNHEY; CDR2 reads SVGAGI. The CDR3 region has the DNA TGTGCCAGCAGAGACACAGAGGAGGCGGAAAAACTGTTTTTT. It specifies CASRDTEEAEKLFF.

The chain couples TRBV19 to TRBJ2-3; D remains unclear. Germline CDR1 and CDR2: LNHDA and SQIVND (reference sequence). V lost 6 bases, J lost 4 bases, and 5 bases lay in between. This CDR3 has 11 residues. The CDR3 coding sequence is TGTGCCAGTAGCGAGGCAGATACGCAGTATTTT. It codes for CASSEADTQYF.

Note on this clone: This same CDR3 is encoded by further DNA sequences in the sample. The chain employs TRBV12-3 or TRBV12-4 and TRBJ2-7, with 7 bases fitting TRBD1. The CDR3 sequence is 12 residues long. V lost 6 bases, J lost 5 bases, and 4 bases stayed unmatched. The CDR3 region has the DNA TGTGCCAGCAGACACAGGGGCCACGAGCAGTACTTC. Translated: CASRHRGHEQYF.

At least ten counts were recorded for this clone. The chain employs TRBV14 and TRBJ1-1; D is possibly TRBD1 (5 bases). The CDR3 loop spans 14 amino acids. Germline CDR1 reads SGHDN; CDR2 reads FVKESK. V lost 5 bases and J 6 bases, leaving 16 bases between the germline ends. The DNA for the CDR3 is TGTGCCAGCAGCTACATGCGGGTGGGGGCTGAAGCTTTCTTT. Protein sequence: CASSYMRVGAEAFF.

The V gene is TRBV30, the J gene TRBJ2-7; D is tentatively TRBD1 or TRBD2 (6 bases each). The V gene's germline CDR1 is GTSNPN and CDR2 SVGIG (reference sequence). The CDR3 covers 13 residues. The germline V and J ends were trimmed by 0 bases and 4 bases, with 10 bases remaining between them. For the CDR3, the DNA is TGTGCCTGGAGTGTCTGGGGGGCGTACGAGCAGTACTTC. Protein product: CAWSVWGAYEQYF.

This sequence joins TRBV28 and TRBJ1-5; TRBD1 might be the D (5 bases). Between the trimmed V and J ends, which lost 3 bases and 7 bases, there was a span of 10 bases. CDR1 MDHEN and CDR2 SYDVKM come from the germline V gene. The CDR3 has 13 amino acids. CDR3 coding DNA: TGTGCCAGCAGTTTCCAGGGCCGCCAGCCCCAGCATTTT. It is translated as CASSFQGRQPQHF.

J is TRBJ2-2 and V is TRBV2, with 11 bases aligning to TRBD2. After removal of 6 bases from V and 5 bases from J, the junction contained 5 bases not matched to a gene. Germline V lookup: CDR1 SNHLY, CDR2 FYNNEI. The CDR3 sequence is 15 residues long. DNA of the CDR3: TGTGCCAGCAGAAAGACTAGCGGGGATACCGGGGAGCTGTTTTTT. Protein product: CASRKTSGDTGELFF.

In DNA form, the CDR3 reads TGTGCCAGCAGCTCCTCACTAGCGGGGATCACAGATACGCAGTATTTT. It is translated as CASSSSLAGITDTQYF. The chain has TRBV7-2 and TRBJ2-3; 10 nucleotides agree with TRBD2. The germline V gene has CDR1 SGHTA and CDR2 FQGNSA. J was trimmed by 2 bases and V by 4 bases; bases with no gene match: 6. The CDR3 sequence is 16 residues long. The full variable domain, completed using reference TRBV7-2 and TRBJ2-3, is GAGVSQSPSNKVTEKGKDVELRCDPISGHTALYWYRQSLGQGLEFLIYFQGNSAPDKSGLPSDRFSAERTGGSVSTLTIQRTQQEDSAVYLCASSSSLAGITDTQYFGPGTRLTVL.

J is TRBJ1-3 and V is TRBV13, with 9 bases lining up with TRBD1. CDR1 is PRHDT and CDR2 is FYEKMQ in the germline V gene (reference sequence). V dropped 5 bases and J dropped 4; count of bases not matched to a gene: 6. The CDR3 totals 15 residues. CDR3: CASSPAGTGGNTIYF. Here the CDR3 DNA reads TGTGCCAGCAGCCCGGCGGGGACAGGGGGAAACACCATATATTTT.

The gene calls are TRBV19 and TRBJ2-3; a possible D gene is TRBD2 (6 bases). V was pared by 2 bases and J by 0 bases, with 15 bases between. The CDR3 loop spans 17 amino acids. Looked up from germline, CDR1 is LNHDA and CDR2 is SQIVND (reference sequence). CDR3 sequence reads: CASSIPPSAGSTDTQYF. CDR3 nucleotides: TGTGCCAGTAGTATACCCCCCTCAGCGGGCAGCACAGATACGCAGTATTTT. Variable domain in full (rest from reference TRBV19 and TRBJ2-3): DGGITQSPKYLFRKEGQNVTLSCEQNLNHDAMYWYRQDPGQGLRLIYYSQIVNDFQKGDIAEGYSVSREKKESFPLTVTSAQKNPTAFYLCASSIPPSAGSTDTQYFGPGTRLTVL.

CDR3 sequence reads: CASSLLPPRGGYEQYF. CDR3 coding DNA: TGTGCCAGCAGCTTACTACCCCCAAGAGGGGGCTACGAGCAGTACTTC. The gene calls are TRBV7-9 and TRBJ2-7; a weak D match, TRBD1 (6 bases). Germline CDR1 SEHNR, CDR2 FQNEAQ (reference sequence). The CDR3 runs 16 residues. Trimming took 2 bases from V and 3 from J, leaving 17 bases between them.

This sequence joins TRBV28 and TRBJ1-2; 8 nucleotides agree with TRBD1. There are 17 residues in the CDR3. After removal of 6 bases from V and 1 base from J, the junction contained 13 bases not matched to a gene. Germline values: CDR1 MDHEN, CDR2 SYDVKM. The CDR3 loop reads CASSPGTGPSYNYGYTF. CDR3 coding DNA: TGTGCCAGCAGCCCTGGGACAGGACCTAGTTATAACTATGGCTACACCTTC.

J is TRBJ1-2 and V is TRBV20-1; D unclear. The CDR3 spans 11 residues. Germline lookup yields CDR1 DFQATT and CDR2 SNEGSKA (reference sequence). Trimming took off 4 bases at V and 6 bases at J, with 9 bases between the two ends. The CDR3 region has the DNA TGCAGTGCTATAGGACTGCATGGCTACACCTTC. Protein: CSAIGLHGYTF.

The chain carries TRBV5-6 and TRBJ2-7; no definite D call. V lost 2 bases, J lost 3 bases, and 12 bases lay in between. Germline CDR1 and CDR2: SGHDT and YYEEEE. The CDR3 covers 14 residues. The CDR3 nucleotides read TGTGCCAGCAGCTTATTTGGCGGAAGCTACGAGCAGTACTTC. Translating it yields CASSLFGGSYEQYF. The full variable domain, its missing parts supplied by reference TRBV5-6 and TRBJ2-7, is DAGVTQSPTHLIKTRGQQVTLRCSPKSGHDTVSWYQQALGQGPQFIFQYYEEEERQRGNFPDRFSGHQFPNYSSELNVNALLLGDSALYLCASSLFGGSYEQYFGPGTRLTVT.

With respect to this clone: A junction boundary mismatches the germline segment, possibly from a read error. The rearrangement uses TRBV7-7 and TRBJ2-2; D might be TRBD1 or TRBD2, each matching 5 bases. This CDR3 region has 15 residues. Looked up from germline, CDR1 is SSHAT and CDR2 is FNYEAQ (reference sequence). The CDR3 here is CASSSTRDPAGELFF. Here the CDR3 DNA reads TGTGCTAGCAGCTCAACTAGGGACCCCGCCGGGGAGCTGTTTTTT.

Ten or more counts support this clone. V usage is TRBV6-5 and J usage is TRBJ2-7, with 7 positions matching TRBD1. CDR3 size: 14 residues. Germline V CDR1 and CDR2: MNHEY, SVGAGI. The V gene end was trimmed by 4 bases and the J gene end by 7 bases; junction bases not matched to a gene: 10. In DNA form, the CDR3 reads TGTGCCAGCAGTTGGGCGAGGACAGGCGGAGAGCAGTACTTC. Translating it yields CASSWARTGGEQYF.